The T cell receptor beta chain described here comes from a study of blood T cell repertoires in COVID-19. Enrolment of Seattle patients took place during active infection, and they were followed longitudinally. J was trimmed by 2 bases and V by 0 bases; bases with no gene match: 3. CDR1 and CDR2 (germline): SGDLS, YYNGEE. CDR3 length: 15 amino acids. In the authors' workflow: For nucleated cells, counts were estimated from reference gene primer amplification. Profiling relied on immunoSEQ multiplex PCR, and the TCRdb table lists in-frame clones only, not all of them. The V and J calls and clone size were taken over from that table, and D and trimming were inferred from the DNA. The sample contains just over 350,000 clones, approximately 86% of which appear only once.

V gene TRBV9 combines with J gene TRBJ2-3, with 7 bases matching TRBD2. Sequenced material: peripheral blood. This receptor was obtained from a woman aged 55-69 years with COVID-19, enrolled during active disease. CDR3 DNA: TGTGCCAGCAGCGTAGCGGGGGGTCTCACAGATACGCAGTATTTT. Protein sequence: CASSVAGGLTDTQYF.